Below, 14 T cell receptor beta chains from the same sample are listed, as sequenced in a study of technical replicates of blood from several donors. Repertoires were generated with immunoSEQ multiplex PCR, while TCRdb's copy carries only in-frame clones and drops some. The sample consists of approximately 75,000 clones, approximately 78% of them appearing once. Sequencing input: PBMCs. Source of these receptors: a human donor in good health. Some clones in this sample may be carry-over from other donors' samples.

The chain employs TRBV7-3 and TRBJ2-3, with TRBD1 matching over 9 bases. J gave up 8 bases and V 5 bases, and 11 bases lay outside the gene matches. The CDR3 contains 15 residues. Germline loops: CDR1 SGHTA, CDR2 FQGTGA. CDR3 loop: CASSPVTGGSFTQYF. In DNA, the CDR3 is TGTGCCAGCAGCCCCGTGACAGGGGGAAGTTTTACGCAGTATTTT.

The chain employs TRBV7-6 and TRBJ2-2; D is possibly TRBD1 (6 bases). The CDR3 runs to 15 residues. Germline V gives CDR1 SGHVS, CDR2 FNYEAQ. The germline V and J ends were trimmed by 5 bases and 6 bases, with 16 bases remaining between them. The CDR3 reads CASSIPRGGAGELFF. The CDR3 nucleotides read TGTGCCAGCAGCATTCCCAGGGGTGGGGCCGGGGAGCTGTTTTTT. Full variable domain (remainder filled in from reference TRBV7-6 and TRBJ2-2): GAGVSQSPRYKVTKRGQDVALRCDPISGHVSLYWYRQALGQGPEFLTYFNYEAQQDKSGLPNDRFSAERPEGSISTLTIQRTEQRDSAMYRCASSIPRGGAGELFFGEGSRLTVL.

J is TRBJ1-5 and V is TRBV19; 8 bases map to TRBD1. Trimming took 2 bases from V and 7 from J; bases not matched to a gene: 4. There are 14 residues in the CDR3. The germline V gene has CDR1 LNHDA and CDR2 SQIVND (reference sequence). The CDR3 spells CASSITTGDQPQHF. The DNA for the CDR3 is TGTGCCAGTAGTATAACGACAGGGGACCAGCCCCAGCATTTT.

The chain combines TRBV4-3 with TRBJ1-4; D is uncertain. V gave up 1 base and J gave up 7 bases, with 10 bases separating them. Germline loops: CDR1 LGHNA, CDR2 YSLEER. This CDR3 region has 14 residues. Here the CDR3 reads CASSQALRGEKLFF. DNA for the CDR3: TGCGCCAGCAGCCAAGCATTACGGGGTGAAAAACTGTTTTTT.

The CDR3 coding sequence is TGTGCCAGCTCACCTTCCCAGGGGACAGATACGCAGTATTTT. It is translated as CASSPSQGTDTQYF. The chain combines TRBV18 with TRBJ2-3; a weak D match, TRBD1 (6 bases). The CDR3 loop spans 14 amino acids. V lost 3 bases, J lost 3 bases, and 10 bases lay in between. Germline V lookup: CDR1 KGHSH, CDR2 LQKENI.

The chain employs TRBV30 and TRBJ1-5; possible D gene TRBD1, 5 bases. Trimming pared 2 bases from V and 5 bases from J, leaving 10 bases between. The CDR3 runs to 13 residues. Germline assignment: CDR1 GTSNPN and CDR2 SVGIG (reference sequence). CDR3 region: CAWSSGLDQPQHF. The DNA of the CDR3 is TGTGCCTGGAGTTCAGGGCTGGATCAGCCCCAGCATTTT.

The chain carries TRBV27 and TRBJ2-5, with a possible D match to TRBD2 (6 bases). V was cut by 2 bases and J by 5 bases, with 15 bases left in between. The CDR3 is 15 amino acids. Germline CDR1 reads MNHEY; CDR2 reads SMNVEV (reference sequence). The CDR3 loop is CASSLRASREETQYF. As DNA, the CDR3 is TGTGCCAGCAGTTTAAGGGCCAGTCGGGAGGAGACCCAGTACTTC.

In this sample, this clone turned up a few times. The CDR3: CASSGARSTEAFF. DNA for the CDR3: TGTGCCAGCAGTGGCGCACGGAGCACTGAAGCTTTCTTT. This chain joins TRBV6-6 and TRBJ1-1, with unresolved D. The CDR3 runs to 13 residues. The V and J ends lost 5 bases and 4 bases respectively, with 11 bases between them. In germline, CDR1 is MNHNY, CDR2 SVGAGI (reference sequence).

This rearrangement joins TRBV5-4 to TRBJ2-2, with D possibly matching TRBD2 (5 bases). Trimming removed 3 bases at V and 7 bases at J, with 10 bases between. The length of the CDR3 is 13 residues. Germline assignment: CDR1 SGHNT and CDR2 YYREEE (reference sequence). CDR3 sequence: CASSWRAVGELFF. The DNA for the CDR3 is TGTGCCAGCAGCTGGCGGGCTGTCGGGGAGCTGTTTTTT.

J is TRBJ2-1 and V is TRBV7-3; 10 nucleotides agree with TRBD2. From germline, CDR1 is SGHTA and CDR2 FQGTGA. The junction had 5 bases not matched to a gene; V was cut back by 5 bases and J by 4 bases. CDR3 length: 15 amino acids. CDR3 protein: CASSPGLAEYNEQFF. DNA for the CDR3: TGTGCCAGCAGCCCTGGACTAGCGGAGTACAATGAGCAGTTCTTC.

The V call is TRBV7-9, the J call TRBJ2-2, with D uncertain. V was trimmed by 0 bases and J by 0 bases, leaving 17 bases between them. Germline values: CDR1 SEHNR, CDR2 FQNEAQ (reference sequence). The CDR3 runs 19 residues. The CDR3 DNA follows: TGTGCCAGCAGCTTAGCTGCCGACCTCGGCAGGTCGAACACCGGGGAGCTGTTTTTT. This encodes CASSLAADLGRSNTGELFF. Combining the CDR3 with reference TRBV7-9 and TRBJ2-2 gives the whole variable domain DTGVSQNPRHKITKRGQNVTFRCDPISEHNRLYWYRQTLGQGPEFLTYFQNEAQLEKSRLLSDRFSAERPKGSFSTLEIQRTEQGDSAMYLCASSLAADLGRSNTGELFFGEGSRLTVL.

The rearrangement joins TRBV7-6 to TRBJ2-5, with D possibly matching TRBD1 (6 bases). The CDR3 covers 14 residues. Germline values: CDR1 SGHVS, CDR2 FNYEAQ. V was trimmed by 1 base and J by 5 bases, leaving 11 bases between them. The CDR3 here is CASSLGTGIETQYF. The CDR3 region has the DNA TGTGCCAGCAGCTTAGGAACAGGGATTGAGACCCAGTACTTC.

The V gene is TRBV7-9, the J gene TRBJ1-1; tentatively, D is TRBD1 (6 bases). This CDR3 region has 13 residues. Germline CDR1 SEHNR, CDR2 FQNEAQ (reference sequence). Trimming left V 5 bases short and J 6 bases short, with 13 bases between. CDR3 nucleotides: TGTGCCAGCAGCCCGACCGGGACACCTGAAGCTTTCTTT. Translation gives CASSPTGTPEAFF.

The J gene is TRBJ2-6, the V gene TRBV7-3, with D perhaps matching TRBD2 (6 bases). Trimming took off 8 bases at V and 4 bases at J, with 15 bases between the two ends. The CDR3 consists of 15 residues. CDR1 is SGHTA, CDR2 FQGTGA, per germline. The DNA of the CDR3 is TGTGCCAGCTCCGGAGGCGGGGCCGGGGCCAACGTCCTGACTTTC. The encoded protein is CASSGGGAGANVLTF.